Described below is a single T cell receptor beta chain sequence and its context. The target antigen is unknown. The test was conducted at deep level. The protocol was immunoSEQ multiplex PCR, while the TCRdb copy is restricted to in-frame clones and leaves out a portion. This sample has over 850,000 clones, with approximately 78% found just once. The data stem from a study of shared clonotypes between healthy human individuals. In the study overall: Donors consisted of two women and a few men between 18 and 49. Whole-study results and caveats: Sorted-subset sequencing, rarefaction showed, was incomplete despite large depth.

This CDR3 comprises 19 residues. Germline loops: CDR1 MDHEN, CDR2 SYDVKM. With 5 bases clipped from V and 0 bases from J, the junction kept 14 bases outside the gene matches. Sequenced: memory CD4+ T cells from PBMCs. Documented subset: CD45RA-negative fraction. This chain connects TRBV28 to TRBJ1-3, with 9 bases lining up with TRBD1. The sequence was obtained from a man aged 18-30 years in good health. Some clones in this sample may be carry-over from other donors' samples. The CDR3 bases are TGTGCCAGCAGTCGACAGGGGGTCCCACTCTCTCTCTCTGGAAACACCATATATTTT. Translated, it gives CASSRQGVPLSLSGNTIYF.